This passage covers 21 T cell receptor beta chains from one sample sequenced in a study of a mutant IDH1 vaccine in newly diagnosed glioma. Time point reported: week 5, during vaccination. The content of each vaccine dose was 300 ug of mutant IDH1 20-mer peptide, and topical imiquimod accompanied it. No antigen is known for these receptors. Method: immunoSEQ multiplex PCR; TCRdb's copy keeps in-frame clones and lacks some. The repertoire holds under 70,000 clones, with around 80% as singletons. The source material was PBMCs, sampled from a glioma patient whose treatment included an IDH1 peptide vaccine. These receptors came from a woman between 45 and 65 years old with glioma.

The rearrangement links TRBV18 to TRBJ1-1; no definite D call. This CDR3 has 16 amino acids. The germline gives CDR1 KGHSH, CDR2 LQKENI. V was shortened by 2 bases and J by 1 base, with 14 bases between the two germline ends. CDR3 sequence reads: CASSPSIAYKNTEAFF. CDR3 nucleotides: TGTGCCAGCTCACCATCTATCGCATATAAGAACACTGAAGCTTTCTTT.

In the case of this clone: Other DNA sequences of this sample code for an identical CDR3. The V call is TRBV7-2, the J call TRBJ1-5; TRBD1 agrees at 8 bases. The CDR3 length is 14 residues. Germline CDR1 is SGHTA and CDR2 is FQGNSA. V dropped 5 bases and J dropped 2; count of bases not matched to a gene: 2. The CDR3 region has the DNA TGTGCCAGCAGCCTACAGGGGGGCAATCAGCCCCAGCATTTT. It is translated as CASSLQGGNQPQHF. Together with reference TRBV7-2 and TRBJ1-5, the CDR3 gives the full variable domain: GAGVSQSPSNKVTEKGKDVELRCDPISGHTALYWYRQSLGQGLEFLIYFQGNSAPDKSGLPSDRFSAERTGGSVSTLTIQRTQQEDSAVYLCASSLQGGNQPQHFGDGTRLSIL.

The chain couples TRBV30 to TRBJ1-6, with 8 bases that match TRBD1. Trimming cost V 4 bases and J 11 bases; bases outside gene matches: 13. The CDR3 sequence is 15 residues long. Germline V gene lookup returns CDR1 GTSNPN and CDR2 SVGIG (reference sequence). The DNA of the CDR3 is TGTGCCTGGACGGGGTCCGGACAGGGCCGGACACCCCTCCACTTT. Amino acid sequence: CAWTGSGQGRTPLHF.

A single count supports this clone. The chain recombines TRBV5-4 with TRBJ1-6; 7 bases fit TRBD1. With 4 bases clipped from V and 8 bases from J, the junction kept 3 bases outside the gene matches. The CDR3 consists of 13 residues. CDR1 is SGHNT and CDR2 is YYREEE in the germline V gene (reference sequence). The CDR3: CASSVDRDSPLHF. CDR3 in DNA: TGTGCCAGCAGCGTCGACAGGGATTCACCCCTCCACTTT. The full variable domain, in which reference TRBV5-4 and TRBJ1-6 provide the parts outside the CDR3, is ETGVTQSPTHLIKTRGQQVTLRCSSQSGHNTVSWYQQALGQGPQFIFQYYREEENGRGNFPPRFSGLQFPNYSSELNVNALELDDSALYLCASSVDRDSPLHFGNGTRLTVT.

The chain has TRBV4-2 and TRBJ2-1; 14 bases are shared with TRBD2. Trimming took 1 base from V and 10 from J; bases not matched to a gene: 9. The CDR3 extends over 17 amino acids. In germline, CDR1 is LGHNA, CDR2 YNFKEQ. CDR3 sequence: CASSQAATSGGAGEQFF. CDR3 bases: TGTGCCAGCAGCCAAGCGGCGACTAGCGGGGGGGCCGGCGAGCAGTTCTTC.

The chain joins TRBV10-3 to TRBJ1-5, with D possibly TRBD1 on 5 matching bases. Per the germline V gene, CDR1 is ENHRY and CDR2 is SYGVKD. The ends were cut back, 6 bases at V and 6 bases at J, with 15 bases in the middle. The CDR3 length is 14 residues. This chain's CDR3 is CAISPPPGTQPQHF. The DNA for the CDR3 is TGTGCCATCAGCCCCCCCCCGGGGACTCAGCCCCAGCATTTT.

The chain recombines TRBV6-6 with TRBJ2-2, with 10 bases lining up with TRBD2. The CDR3 sequence is 15 residues long. Germline V gene sequence: CDR1 MNHNY, CDR2 SVGAGI (reference sequence). J lost 7 bases, V lost 6 bases, and 8 bases had no gene match. The CDR3 region is CASRGAGGPGGELFF. The CDR3 DNA follows: TGTGCCAGCAGGGGAGCGGGGGGGCCTGGCGGGGAGCTGTTTTTT.

The chain links TRBV7-9 to TRBJ2-5; D is unresolved. Trimming shortened V by 1 base and J by 4 bases, and 7 bases separated the two germline ends. The CDR3 runs 13 residues. The V gene's germline CDR1 is SEHNR and CDR2 FQNEAQ (reference sequence). The CDR3 DNA reads TGTGCCAGCAGCTTAGGGCCGCGAGAGACCCAGTACTTC. It codes for CASSLGPRETQYF.

Comment on this clone: Its ends do not fully match the called genes, so a read error is possible. V gene TRBV7-3 combines with J gene TRBJ2-5; D is ambiguous. This CDR3 has 12 residues. The germline CDR1 and CDR2 sequences are SGHTA and FQGTGA. In nucleotides, the CDR3 is TGTGCCAGCACCTTAACTCGAGAGACCCAGTACTTC. This codes for CASTLTRETQYF.

V gene TRBV29-1 combines with J gene TRBJ2-5; D is unclear. V lost 4 bases and J 4 bases, leaving 13 bases between the germline ends. In germline, CDR1 is SQVTM, CDR2 ANQGSEA. The CDR3 is made up of 13 amino acids. CDR3 DNA sequence: TGCAGCGTTGGGGGTAACGCGCCAGAGACCCAGTACTTC. Protein sequence: CSVGGNAPETQYF.

The rearrangement uses TRBV7-6 and TRBJ1-6; TRBD1 is a possible D gene (5 bases). Trimming stripped 1 base from V and 9 bases from J, with 13 bases between. The length of the CDR3 is 15 residues. Germline V gives CDR1 SGHVS, CDR2 FNYEAQ. For the CDR3, the DNA is TGTGCCAGCAGCTTAGGGGCAGGGAAAAGTTCACCCCTCCACTTT. Protein sequence: CASSLGAGKSSPLHF.

The rearrangement links TRBV29-1 to TRBJ2-5, with 7 bases that match TRBD1. Looked up from germline, CDR1 is SQVTM and CDR2 is ANQGSEA. The CDR3 extends over 14 amino acids. The trim removed 1 base at V and 5 bases at J, leaving 7 bases unmatched. DNA of the CDR3: TGCAGCGTTGAAGTGGGGTTCAGGGGGGAGACCCAGTACTTC. This encodes CSVEVGFRGETQYF.

This chain links TRBV15 with TRBJ2-7, with TRBD1 matching over 8 bases. CDR1 is LNHNV, CDR2 YYDKDF, per germline (reference sequence). The V and J ends lost 9 bases and 4 bases, in that order; junction bases with no gene match: 14. This CDR3 spans 15 amino acids. CDR3 DNA sequence: TGTGCCACTGCCAGGGGGCAGGGGGCCACATACGAGCAGTACTTC. Its protein product is CATARGQGATYEQYF.

The J gene is TRBJ2-2, the V gene TRBV2; D call uncertain. V was pared by 8 bases and J by 3 bases, with 13 bases between. The CDR3 totals 14 residues. Germline V gene sequence: CDR1 SNHLY, CDR2 FYNNEI. In DNA, the CDR3 is TGTGCCAGCTCGGCAGATGGCGACACCGGGGAGCTGTTTTTT. Translating gives CASSADGDTGELFF.

This chain uses TRBV2 with TRBJ1-5; the D is unclear. Deletions cut 6 bases from V and 7 bases from J, with 10 bases between. The CDR3 loop spans 12 amino acids. Per the germline V gene, CDR1 is SNHLY and CDR2 is FYNNEI. The CDR3 DNA reads TGTGCCAGCAGCGGGGTGCGGCAGCCCCAGCATTTT. Protein sequence: CASSGVRQPQHF.

The rearrangement links TRBV5-1 to TRBJ2-1, with D tentatively TRBD1 or TRBD2 (5 bases each). The CDR3 totals 13 residues. Trimming left V 4 bases short and J 8 bases short, with 13 bases between. CDR1 SGHRS and CDR2 YFSETQ come from the germline V gene. The CDR3 spells CASSRDVADEQFF. CDR3 nucleotide sequence: TGCGCCAGCAGCAGGGACGTAGCCGATGAGCAGTTCTTC.

This chain links TRBV19 with TRBJ2-5; either TRBD1 or TRBD2 may supply D (5 bases each). Per germline, CDR1 LNHDA and CDR2 SQIVND (reference sequence). V lost 2 bases to trimming and J lost 5 bases, with 9 bases between them. The CDR3 sequence is 13 residues long. The CDR3 bases are TGTGCCAGTAGTATACCCAGGGAGGAGACCCAGTACTTC. Encoded protein: CASSIPREETQYF.

V usage is TRBV2 and J usage is TRBJ1-2; D is possibly TRBD1 (5 bases). The V gene's germline CDR1 is SNHLY and CDR2 FYNNEI. CDR3 length: 10 residues. Trimming took off 8 bases at V and 8 bases at J, with 9 bases between the two ends. CDR3 DNA sequence: TGTGCCAGCGGAGGGGCCGGCTACACCTTC. Amino acid sequence: CASGGAGYTF.

This clone was recorded a few times. Here the CDR3 DNA reads TGTGCCAGCAGTAACTCCGTATGGAATGAAAAACTGTTTTTT. Translated, it gives CASSNSVWNEKLFF. This sequence joins TRBV6-1 and TRBJ1-4; unclear D gene. CDR1 and CDR2 (germline): MNHNS, SASEGT. Trimming took 5 bases from V and 5 from J, leaving 12 bases between them. This CDR3 region has 14 residues.

The V and J genes are TRBV4-3 and TRBJ2-1; TRBD1 might be the D (5 bases). The CDR3 is 14 residues long. The germline V gene encodes CDR1 LGHNA and CDR2 YSLEER. Trimming took 0 bases from V and 8 from J, leaving 11 bases between them. CDR3 sequence reads: CASSQDRQFYEQFF. In nucleotides, the CDR3 is TGCGCCAGCAGCCAAGATAGACAGTTCTATGAGCAGTTCTTC.

The chain employs TRBV7-2 and TRBJ2-7; 7 bases are a match to TRBD2. J lost 3 bases, V lost 5 bases, and 7 bases had no gene match. The germline V gene has CDR1 SGHTA and CDR2 FQGNSA. The length of the CDR3 is 14 residues. CDR3 bases: TGTGCCAGCAGCCCGGTTTCTAGCGGCTACGAGCAGTACTTC. It encodes CASSPVSSGYEQYF.